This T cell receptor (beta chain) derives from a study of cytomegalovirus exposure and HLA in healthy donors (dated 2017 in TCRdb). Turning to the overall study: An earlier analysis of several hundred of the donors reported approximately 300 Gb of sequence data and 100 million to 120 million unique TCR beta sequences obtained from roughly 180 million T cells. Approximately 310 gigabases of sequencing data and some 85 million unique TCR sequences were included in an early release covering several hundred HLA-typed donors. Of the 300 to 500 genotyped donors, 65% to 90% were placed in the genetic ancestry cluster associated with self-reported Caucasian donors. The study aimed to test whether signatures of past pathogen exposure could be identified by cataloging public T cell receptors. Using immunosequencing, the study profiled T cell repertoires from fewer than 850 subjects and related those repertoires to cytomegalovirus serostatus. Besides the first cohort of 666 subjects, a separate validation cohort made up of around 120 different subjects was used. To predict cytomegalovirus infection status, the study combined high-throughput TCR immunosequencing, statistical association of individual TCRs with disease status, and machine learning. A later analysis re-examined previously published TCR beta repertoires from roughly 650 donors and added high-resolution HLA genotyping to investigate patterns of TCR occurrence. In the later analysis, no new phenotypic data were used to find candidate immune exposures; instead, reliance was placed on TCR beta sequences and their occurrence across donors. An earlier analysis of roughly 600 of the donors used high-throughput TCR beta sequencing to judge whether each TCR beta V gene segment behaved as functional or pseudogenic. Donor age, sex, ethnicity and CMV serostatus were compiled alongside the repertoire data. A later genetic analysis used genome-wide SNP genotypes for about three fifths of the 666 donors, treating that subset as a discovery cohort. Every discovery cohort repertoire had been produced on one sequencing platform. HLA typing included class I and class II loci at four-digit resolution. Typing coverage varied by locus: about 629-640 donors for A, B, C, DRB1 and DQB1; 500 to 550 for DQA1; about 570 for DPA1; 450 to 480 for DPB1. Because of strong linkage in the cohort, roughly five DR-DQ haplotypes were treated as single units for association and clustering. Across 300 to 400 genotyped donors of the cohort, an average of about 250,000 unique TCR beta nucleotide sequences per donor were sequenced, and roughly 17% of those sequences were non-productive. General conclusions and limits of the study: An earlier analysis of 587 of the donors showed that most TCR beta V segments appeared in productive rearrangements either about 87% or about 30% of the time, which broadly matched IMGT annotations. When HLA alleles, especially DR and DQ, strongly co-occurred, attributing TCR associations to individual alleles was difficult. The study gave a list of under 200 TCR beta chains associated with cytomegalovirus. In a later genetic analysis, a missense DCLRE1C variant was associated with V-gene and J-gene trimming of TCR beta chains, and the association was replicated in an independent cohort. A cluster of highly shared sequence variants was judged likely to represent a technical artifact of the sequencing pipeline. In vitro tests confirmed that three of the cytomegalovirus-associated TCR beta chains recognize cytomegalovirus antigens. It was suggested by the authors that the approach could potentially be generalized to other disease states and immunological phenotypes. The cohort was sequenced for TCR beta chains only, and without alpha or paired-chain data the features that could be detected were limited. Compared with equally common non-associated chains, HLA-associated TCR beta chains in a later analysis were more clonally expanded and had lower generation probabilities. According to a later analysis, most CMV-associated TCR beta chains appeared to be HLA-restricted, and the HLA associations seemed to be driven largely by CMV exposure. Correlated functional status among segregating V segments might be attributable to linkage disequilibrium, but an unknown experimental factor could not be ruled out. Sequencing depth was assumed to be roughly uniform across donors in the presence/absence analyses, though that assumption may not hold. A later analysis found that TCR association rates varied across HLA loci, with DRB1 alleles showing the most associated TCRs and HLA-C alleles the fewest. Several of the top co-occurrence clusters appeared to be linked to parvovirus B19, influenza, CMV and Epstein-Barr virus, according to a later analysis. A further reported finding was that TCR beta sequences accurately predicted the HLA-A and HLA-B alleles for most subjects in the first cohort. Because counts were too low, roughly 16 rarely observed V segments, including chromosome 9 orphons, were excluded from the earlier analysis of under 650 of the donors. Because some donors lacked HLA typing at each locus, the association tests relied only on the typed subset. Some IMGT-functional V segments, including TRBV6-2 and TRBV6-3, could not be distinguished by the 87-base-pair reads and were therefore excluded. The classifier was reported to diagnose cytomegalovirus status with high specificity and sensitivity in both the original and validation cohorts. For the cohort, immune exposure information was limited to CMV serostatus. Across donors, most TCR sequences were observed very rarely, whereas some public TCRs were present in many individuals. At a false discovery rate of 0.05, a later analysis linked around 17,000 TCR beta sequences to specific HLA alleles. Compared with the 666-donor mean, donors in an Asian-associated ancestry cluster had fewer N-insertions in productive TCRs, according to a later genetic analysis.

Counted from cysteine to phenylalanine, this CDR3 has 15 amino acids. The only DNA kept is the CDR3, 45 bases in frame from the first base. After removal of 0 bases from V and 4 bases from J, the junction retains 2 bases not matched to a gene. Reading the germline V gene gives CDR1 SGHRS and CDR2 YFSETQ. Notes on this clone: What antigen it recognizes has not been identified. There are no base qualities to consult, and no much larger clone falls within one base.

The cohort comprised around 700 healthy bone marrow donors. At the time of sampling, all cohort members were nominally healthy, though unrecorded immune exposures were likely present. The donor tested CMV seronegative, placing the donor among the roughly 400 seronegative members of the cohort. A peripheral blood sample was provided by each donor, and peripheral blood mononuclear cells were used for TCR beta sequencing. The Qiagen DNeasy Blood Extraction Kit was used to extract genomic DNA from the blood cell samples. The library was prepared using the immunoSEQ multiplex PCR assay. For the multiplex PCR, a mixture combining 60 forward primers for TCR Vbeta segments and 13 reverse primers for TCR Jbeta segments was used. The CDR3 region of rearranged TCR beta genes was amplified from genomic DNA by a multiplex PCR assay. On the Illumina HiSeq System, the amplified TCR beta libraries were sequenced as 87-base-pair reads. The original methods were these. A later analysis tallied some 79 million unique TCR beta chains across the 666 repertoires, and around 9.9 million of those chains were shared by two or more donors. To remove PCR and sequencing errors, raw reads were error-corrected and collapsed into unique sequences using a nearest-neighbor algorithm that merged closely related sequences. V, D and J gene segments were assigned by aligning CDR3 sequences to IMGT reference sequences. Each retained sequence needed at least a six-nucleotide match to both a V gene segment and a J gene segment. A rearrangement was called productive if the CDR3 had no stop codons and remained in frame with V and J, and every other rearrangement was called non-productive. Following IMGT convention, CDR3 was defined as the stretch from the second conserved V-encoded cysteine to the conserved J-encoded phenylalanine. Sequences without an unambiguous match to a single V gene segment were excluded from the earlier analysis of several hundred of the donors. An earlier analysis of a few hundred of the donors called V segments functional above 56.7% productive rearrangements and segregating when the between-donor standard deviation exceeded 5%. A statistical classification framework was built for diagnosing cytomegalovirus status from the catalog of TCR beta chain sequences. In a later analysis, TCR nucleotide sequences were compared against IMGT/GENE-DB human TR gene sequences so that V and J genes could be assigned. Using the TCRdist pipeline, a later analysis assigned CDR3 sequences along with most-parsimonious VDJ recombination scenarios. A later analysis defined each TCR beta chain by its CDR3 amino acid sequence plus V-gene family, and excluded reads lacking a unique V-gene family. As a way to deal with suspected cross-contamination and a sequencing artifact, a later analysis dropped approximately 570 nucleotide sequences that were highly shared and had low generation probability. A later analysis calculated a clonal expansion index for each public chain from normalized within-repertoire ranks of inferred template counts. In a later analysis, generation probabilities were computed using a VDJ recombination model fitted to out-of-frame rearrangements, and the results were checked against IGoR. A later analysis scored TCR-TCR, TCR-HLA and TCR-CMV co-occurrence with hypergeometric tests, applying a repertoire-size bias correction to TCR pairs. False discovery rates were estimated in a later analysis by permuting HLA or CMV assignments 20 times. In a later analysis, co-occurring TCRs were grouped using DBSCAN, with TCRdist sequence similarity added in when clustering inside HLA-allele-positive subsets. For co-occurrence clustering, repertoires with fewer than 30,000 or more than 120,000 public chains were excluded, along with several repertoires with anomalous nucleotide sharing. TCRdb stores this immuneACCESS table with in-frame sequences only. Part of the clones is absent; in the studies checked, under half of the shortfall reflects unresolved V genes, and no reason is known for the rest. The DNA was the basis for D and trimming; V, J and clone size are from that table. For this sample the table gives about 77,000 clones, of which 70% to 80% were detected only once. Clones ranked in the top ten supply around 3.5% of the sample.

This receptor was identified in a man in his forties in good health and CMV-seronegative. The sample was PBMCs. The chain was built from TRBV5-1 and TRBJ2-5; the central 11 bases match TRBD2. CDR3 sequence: CASSLGLAGRETQYF. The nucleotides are TGCGCCAGCAGCTTGGGACTAGCGGGGCGAGAGACCCAGTACTTC.